This TCR beta chain emerged from a study of T cell responses to AZD1222 COVID-19 vaccine. Background on the study: Timing groups of about 4 and about 12 weeks for second doses were pooled.

The CDR3 loop spans 11 amino acids. Germline CDR1 reads SGHVS; CDR2 reads FNYEAQ. The ends were cut back, 3 bases at V and 4 bases at J, with 3 bases in the middle. The repertoire was sequenced with immunoSEQ multiplex PCR; TCRdb's copy has only in-frame clones and lacks some. This sample yields over 100,000 clones, of which roughly nine tenths are seen a single time; around 7% belongs to the top ten. The chain has TRBV7-6 and TRBJ2-5, with D unresolved. Source: peripheral blood, taken on day 0 of AZD1222 vaccination. This sequence originates from an adult in good health. The CDR3: CASSFGETQYF. CDR3 in DNA: TGTGCCAGCAGCTTCGGAGAGACCCAGTACTTC.